This T cell receptor beta chain was sequenced in a study of CD8 T cells in Susac syndrome. CDR1 is SGHDT, CDR2 YYEEEE, per germline. The CDR3 extends over 13 amino acids. Sequencing targeted TCR beta in T cells from blood (CD8+ and CD4+). A word on this clonotype: Its specificity is not known. The junction and the germline gene differ at one end; a read error may be behind it.

About 0.5 to 1 ug RNA was reverse transcribed with random hexamers. A multiplex approach, immunoSEQ multiplex PCR, amplified TCR beta CDR3 across 54 Vbeta and 13 Jbeta. TCRdb reprocessed the immunoSEQ multiplex PCR reads with MiXCR, giving one entry per CDR3 protein. Seen here are some 160,000 distinct CDR3 sequences, around 94% observed once, and the top ten hold 0.12%. Study findings and constraints: CD4+ T cell repertoires in Susac syndrome exhibited no evidence of clonal expansion.

Sequencing input: CD4+ T cells from PBMCs. The chain couples TRBV5-6 to TRBJ2-2; D unclear. The receptor comes from a human donor with Susac syndrome. This chain's CDR3 is CASSLGNPGELFF. For the CDR3, the DNA is TGTGCCAGCAGCTTAGGGAACCCCGGGGAGCTGTTTTTT. Together with reference TRBV5-6 and TRBJ2-2, the CDR3 gives the full variable domain: DAGVTQSPTHLIKTRGQQVTLRCSPKSGHDTVSWYQQALGQGPQFIFQYYEEEERQRGNFPDRFSGHQFPNYSSELNVNALLLGDSALYLCASSLGNPGELFFGEGSRLTVL.